This T cell receptor beta chain came from a study of human T cells and chemical hapten exposure. The time point is: healthy volunteer bleed at 2 weeks. The authors' total RNA extraction used unfractionated whole blood. CDR1 is SEHNR and CDR2 is FQNEAQ in the germline V gene (reference sequence). The CDR3 contains 14 residues. The V gene lost 2 bases and the J gene lost 7 bases, with 9 bases spanning the gap. TCRdb redid the calling of the RACE reads with MiXCR, one entry per CDR3 protein. The sample shows roughly 120,000 distinct CDR3 sequences, roughly 9.5% of them seen only once. This clonotype showed up just a few times.

The sequenced sample consisted of whole blood. The receptor was isolated from a male donor in good health. Some clones in this sample may be carry-over from other donors' samples. The chain couples TRBV7-9 to TRBJ1-6; D uncertain. This CDR3 reads CASSLSEGNSPLHF. CDR3 coding DNA: TGTGCCAGCAGCTTAAGTGAAGGCAATTCACCCCTCCACTTT.